This T cell receptor beta chain was recorded in a study of identical twins. The CDR3 has 16 amino acids. With V trimmed by 2 bases and J by 6 bases, 13 bases remained unmatched. This clonotype was observed a few times. With template switching, a universal primer site was added, and the cDNA carried unique molecular identifiers. MiXCR was run by TCRdb on the 5' RACE reads, yielding one entry per CDR3 protein. The sample has 600,000 to 850,000 distinct CDR3 sequences, 18% seen once; the top ten hold roughly 13%. This sample also belongs to another study, concerning T cells expressing NK-cell markers.

The material sequenced was PBMCs. The TCR was taken from a woman younger than 30 in good health. The rearrangement joins TRBV12-3 or TRBV12-4 to TRBJ2-7; the match to TRBD2 covers 7 bases. The CDR3 bases are TGTGCCAGCAGTTTATCCTCCGGACTAGTCTTTGGCGAGCAGTACTTC. The encoded protein is CASSLSSGLVFGEQYF.